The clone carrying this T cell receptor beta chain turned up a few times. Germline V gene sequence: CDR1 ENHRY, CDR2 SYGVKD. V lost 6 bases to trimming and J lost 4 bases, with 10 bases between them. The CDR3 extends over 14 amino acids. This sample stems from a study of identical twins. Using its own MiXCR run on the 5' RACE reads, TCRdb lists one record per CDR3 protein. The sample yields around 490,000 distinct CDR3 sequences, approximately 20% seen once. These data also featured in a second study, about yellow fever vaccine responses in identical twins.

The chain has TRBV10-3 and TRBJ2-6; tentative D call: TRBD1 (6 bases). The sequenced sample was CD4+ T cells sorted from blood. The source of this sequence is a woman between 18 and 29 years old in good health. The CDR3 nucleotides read TGTGCCATCAGCCAGGGGACCGGGGCCAACGTCCTGACTTTC. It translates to CAISQGTGANVLTF.